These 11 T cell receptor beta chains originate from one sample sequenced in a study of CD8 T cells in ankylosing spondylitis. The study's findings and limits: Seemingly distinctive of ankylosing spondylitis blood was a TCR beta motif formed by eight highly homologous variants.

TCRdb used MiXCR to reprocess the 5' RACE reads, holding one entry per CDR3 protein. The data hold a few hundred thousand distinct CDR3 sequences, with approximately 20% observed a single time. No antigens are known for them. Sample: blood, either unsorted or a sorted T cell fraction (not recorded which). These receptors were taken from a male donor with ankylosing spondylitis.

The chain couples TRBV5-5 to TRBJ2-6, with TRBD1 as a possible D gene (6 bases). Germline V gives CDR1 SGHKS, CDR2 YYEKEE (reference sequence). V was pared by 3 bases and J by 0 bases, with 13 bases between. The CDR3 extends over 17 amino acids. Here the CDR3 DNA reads TGTGCCAGCAGCTCCCGGGACATACACTCTGGGGCCAACGTCCTGACTTTC. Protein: CASSSRDIHSGANVLTF.

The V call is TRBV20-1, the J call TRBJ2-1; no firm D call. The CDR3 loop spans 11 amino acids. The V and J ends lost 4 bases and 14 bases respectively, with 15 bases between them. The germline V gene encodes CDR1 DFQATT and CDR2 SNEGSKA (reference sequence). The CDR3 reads CSATSLSPEFF. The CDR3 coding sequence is TGCAGTGCTACTAGTTTGTCTCCCGAGTTCTTC.

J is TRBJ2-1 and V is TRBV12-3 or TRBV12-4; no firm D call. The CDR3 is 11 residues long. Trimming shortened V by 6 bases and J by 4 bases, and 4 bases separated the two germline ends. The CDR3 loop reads CASSAYNEQFF. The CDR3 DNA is TGTGCCAGCAGCGCTTACAATGAGCAGTTCTTC.

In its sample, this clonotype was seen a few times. The CDR3 DNA sequence: TGTGCCAGCAGCTTAGTAGGCTTTTGGGATGAAAAACTGTTTTTT. The encoded protein is CASSLVGFWDEKLFF. The chain recombines TRBV11-2 with TRBJ1-4; no firm D call. The CDR3 covers 15 residues. Germline V gene data show CDR1 as SGHAT and CDR2 as FQNNGV. The germline V and J ends were trimmed by 1 base and 6 bases, with 12 bases remaining between them.

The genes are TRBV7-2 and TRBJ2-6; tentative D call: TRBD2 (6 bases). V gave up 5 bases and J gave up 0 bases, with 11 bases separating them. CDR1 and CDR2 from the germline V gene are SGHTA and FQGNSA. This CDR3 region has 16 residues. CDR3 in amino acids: CASSARGSSGANVLTF. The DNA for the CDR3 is TGTGCCAGCAGCGCCCGGGGGAGCTCTGGGGCCAACGTCCTGACTTTC.

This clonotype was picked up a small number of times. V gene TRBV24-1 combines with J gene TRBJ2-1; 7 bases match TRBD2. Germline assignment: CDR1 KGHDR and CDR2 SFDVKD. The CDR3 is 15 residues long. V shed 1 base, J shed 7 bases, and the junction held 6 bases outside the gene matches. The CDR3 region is CATSDFGGSLNEQFF. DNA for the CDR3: TGTGCCACCAGTGATTTCGGCGGGAGCTTAAATGAGCAGTTCTTC.

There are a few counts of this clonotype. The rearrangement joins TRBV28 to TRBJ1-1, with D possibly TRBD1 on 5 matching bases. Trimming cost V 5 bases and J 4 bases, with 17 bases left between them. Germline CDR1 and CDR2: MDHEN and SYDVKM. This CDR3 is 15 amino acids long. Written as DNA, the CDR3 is TGTGCCAGCAGTCCATCGGGGTCCCAGGGCACTGAAGCTTTCTTT. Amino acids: CASSPSGSQGTEAFF.

This CDR3 is CASSFRVGGNSGANVLTF. CDR3 sequence (DNA): TGTGCCAGCAGTTTTCGAGTGGGAGGCAACTCTGGGGCCAACGTCCTGACTTTC. The V and J genes are TRBV12-3 or TRBV12-4 and TRBJ2-6; maybe TRBD2 (6 bases). V was cut by 3 bases and J by 0 bases, with 15 bases left in between. The CDR3 runs 18 residues.

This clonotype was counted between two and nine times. The CDR3 nucleotides are TGTGCCAGCAGCCAAAAGGGACAATCCACAGATACGCAGTATTTT. This translates into CASSQKGQSTDTQYF. The rearrangement uses TRBV14 and TRBJ2-3, with D tentatively TRBD1 (6 bases). The CDR3 is made up of 15 amino acids. V was pared by 2 bases and J by 2 bases, with 11 bases between. CDR1 is SGHDN, CDR2 FVKESK, per germline.

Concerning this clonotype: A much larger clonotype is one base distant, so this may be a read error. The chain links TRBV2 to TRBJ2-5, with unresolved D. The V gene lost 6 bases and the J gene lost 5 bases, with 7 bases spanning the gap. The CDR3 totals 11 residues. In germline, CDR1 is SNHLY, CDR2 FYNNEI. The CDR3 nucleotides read TGTGCCAGCAGCGCCGATGAGACCCAGTACTTC. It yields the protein CASSADETQYF.

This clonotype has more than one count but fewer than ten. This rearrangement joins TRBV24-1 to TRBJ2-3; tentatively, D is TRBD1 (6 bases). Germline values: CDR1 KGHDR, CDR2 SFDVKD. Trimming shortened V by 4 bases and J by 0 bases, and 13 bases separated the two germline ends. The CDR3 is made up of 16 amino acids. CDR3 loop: CATSDRTASSTDTQYF. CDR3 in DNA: TGTGCCACCAGTGACCGGACAGCCTCTAGCACAGATACGCAGTATTTT.